The 18 T cell receptor beta chains below come from one sample, sequenced in a study of PD-1 blockade in mismatch repair-deficient tumors. Using immunoSEQ multiplex PCR, the repertoire was profiled, and TCRdb retains in-frame clones only, with some absent. Among approximately 20,000 clones listed, almost 85% were seen once. The sequencing used PBMCs, collected 52 weeks after starting pembrolizumab. These receptors came from an adult with mismatch repair-deficient cancer.

The V call is TRBV28, the J call TRBJ2-1, with TRBD2 matching over 8 bases. Germline CDR1 is MDHEN and CDR2 is SYDVKM. The CDR3 extends over 14 amino acids. With 6 bases clipped from V and 2 bases from J, the junction kept 3 bases outside the gene matches. The DNA of the CDR3 is TGTGCCAGCAGGTCAGCGGGAGCCTACAATGAGCAGTTCTTC. Its translation is CASRSAGAYNEQFF.

V is TRBV2 and J is TRBJ2-2; 8 bases agree with TRBD2. The V and J ends lost 7 bases and 0 bases, in that order; junction bases with no gene match: 4. The CDR3 spans 15 residues. CDR1 is SNHLY, CDR2 FYNNEI, per germline. The chain's CDR3 is CASINSGTNTGELFF. The CDR3 DNA reads as TGTGCCAGCATAAATAGCGGGACGAACACCGGGGAGCTGTTTTTT.

The chain employs TRBV21-1 and TRBJ1-6; the table's D call of TRBD1 was not tested on the DNA. TRBV21-1 is a known pseudogene. The CDR3 extends over 18 amino acids. The CDR3 coding sequence is TGTGCCAGCAGCCCTCAAATTGGGGCAGGGGCGCTTAATTCACCCCTCCACTTT. Translated, it gives CASSPQIGAGALNSPLHF.

This chain links TRBV19 with TRBJ1-1, with 9 bases lining up with TRBD1. Losses at the gene ends were 5 bases for V and 1 base for J; bases not matched to a gene: 5. This CDR3 region has 15 residues. Germline V gene sequence: CDR1 LNHDA, CDR2 SQIVND (reference sequence). The CDR3 DNA reads as TGTGCCAGTAGTCTTCAGGGACAGGGGAACACTGAAGCTTTCTTT. It codes for CASSLQGQGNTEAFF.

The chain recombines TRBV5-1 with TRBJ1-2; no firm D call. V was trimmed by 2 bases and J by 14 bases, leaving 10 bases between them. The CDR3 runs to 10 residues. CDR1 SGHRS and CDR2 YFSETQ come from the germline V gene. CDR3 coding DNA: TGCGCCAGCAGCTTTGGGCCCACAACCTTC. This translates into CASSFGPTTF.

The chain recombines TRBV10-3 with TRBJ2-1; no firm D call. Germline V gene data show CDR1 as ENHRY and CDR2 as SYGVKD. Trimming pared 4 bases from V and 4 bases from J, leaving 14 bases between. CDR3 length: 15 residues. CDR3 sequence: CAISVGAHEYNEQFF. CDR3 sequence (DNA): TGTGCCATCAGTGTGGGCGCCCATGAGTACAATGAGCAGTTCTTC.

The chain has TRBV28 and TRBJ2-7; 7 bases agree with TRBD1. V dropped 6 bases and J dropped 2; count of bases not matched to a gene: 10. Germline CDR1 and CDR2: MDHEN and SYDVKM. The CDR3 covers 15 residues. The CDR3: CASSPPGQPTYEQYF. DNA of the CDR3: TGTGCCAGCAGCCCACCGGGACAGCCCACCTACGAGCAGTACTTC.

The chain has TRBV7-3 and TRBJ2-1; TRBD2 aligns across 9 bases. Germline V lookup: CDR1 SGHTA, CDR2 FQGTGA. V gave up 5 bases and J gave up 7 bases; unmatched junction bases: 12. The CDR3 runs to 16 residues. CDR3 in DNA: TGTGCCAGCAGCAGAGGGACTAGCCCTTCGGGAAATGAGCAGTTCTTC. Its protein is CASSRGTSPSGNEQFF.

This clone came up a few times. J is TRBJ2-5 and V is TRBV7-6; 10 bases are a match to TRBD1. The CDR3 has 13 residues. CDR1 is SGHVS and CDR2 is FNYEAQ in the germline V gene. Losses at the gene ends were 8 bases for V and 6 bases for J; bases not matched to a gene: 6. The CDR3 protein is CASRDRGKQTQYF. Written as DNA, the CDR3 is TGTGCCAGCCGGGACAGGGGCAAACAGACCCAGTACTTC.

This clone was seen just once. The gene calls are TRBV7-8 and TRBJ2-7, with 14 bases identical to TRBD2. The CDR3 length is 15 residues. CDR1 is SGHVS and CDR2 is FQNEAQ in the germline V gene. Trimming took 5 bases from V and 4 from J; bases not matched to a gene: 4. DNA for the CDR3: TGTGCCAGCAGCCCAGGGACTAGCGGGAGTTACGAGCAGTACTTC. It is translated as CASSPGTSGSYEQYF.

J is TRBJ2-2 and V is TRBV11-3, with a tentative D call TRBD1 (6 bases). The V and J ends lost 5 bases and 6 bases respectively, with 16 bases between them. The length of the CDR3 is 15 residues. Germline CDR1 and CDR2: SGHNT and YENEEA. The CDR3 is CASSLQGYASGELFF. The CDR3 nucleotides read TGTGCCAGCAGCCTTCAGGGGTACGCTTCCGGGGAGCTGTTTTTT.

The chain carries TRBV29-1 and TRBJ1-2, with a tentative D call TRBD1 (5 bases). Per germline, CDR1 SQVTM and CDR2 ANQGSEA. Trimming removed 6 bases from V and 8 bases from J, with 22 bases in between. This CDR3 is built from 14 residues. The CDR3 sequence: CSVGTLLDRRGYTF. CDR3 coding DNA: TGCAGCGTCGGCACCCTCCTTGACAGAAGGGGCTACACCTTC. The whole variable domain, filled in from reference TRBV29-1 and TRBJ1-2, reads SAVISQKPSRDICQRGTSLTIQCQVDSQVTMMFWYRQQPGQSLTLIATANQGSEATYESGFVIDKFPISRPNLTFSTLTVSNMSPEDSSIYLCSVGTLLDRRGYTFGSGTRLTVV.

V and J are TRBV7-9 and TRBJ1-2, with a possible D match to TRBD1 (5 bases). The CDR3 runs 15 residues. Trimming pared 5 bases from V and 8 bases from J, leaving 21 bases between. Per germline, CDR1 SEHNR and CDR2 FQNEAQ (reference sequence). The CDR3 is CASSGSGRDSYGYTF. The CDR3 DNA follows: TGTGCCAGCAGCGGTAGTGGCAGGGACTCCTACGGCTACACCTTC. Complete variable domain (other parts from reference TRBV7-9 and TRBJ1-2): DTGVSQNPRHKITKRGQNVTFRCDPISEHNRLYWYRQTLGQGPEFLTYFQNEAQLEKSRLLSDRFSAERPKGSFSTLEIQRTEQGDSAMYLCASSGSGRDSYGYTFGSGTRLTVV.

This chain uses TRBV5-1 with TRBJ1-1; tentative D call: TRBD1 (5 bases). Per germline, CDR1 SGHRS and CDR2 YFSETQ. The CDR3 extends over 15 amino acids. Trimming cost V 0 bases and J 0 bases, with 9 bases left between them. The CDR3 DNA sequence: TGCGCCAGCAGCTTGGATCCAGGGATGAACACTGAAGCTTTCTTT. Its translation: CASSLDPGMNTEAFF.

The chain has TRBV28 and TRBJ2-7; the match to TRBD2 covers 8 bases. V shed 4 bases, J shed 0 bases, and the junction held 2 bases outside the gene matches. There are 14 residues in the CDR3. Germline lookup yields CDR1 MDHEN and CDR2 SYDVKM. The CDR3 DNA is TGTGCCAGCAGTTCGGGAGGGAACTCCTACGAGCAGTACTTC. Translated, it gives CASSSGGNSYEQYF.

With respect to this clone: An end of the junction does not agree with germline; a read error may underlie this. The rearrangement uses TRBV6-1 and TRBJ2-1, with D unclear. The CDR3 covers 9 residues. Germline CDR1 reads MNHNS; CDR2 reads SASEGT. DNA for the CDR3: TGTGCCAGCGGCAATAAGCAGTTCTTC. This translates into CASGNKQFF.

The table lists this clone with a count of one. The V and J genes are TRBV18 and TRBJ1-1; possibly TRBD1 for D (5 bases). V was trimmed by 3 bases and J by 1 base, leaving 9 bases between them. The germline gives CDR1 KGHSH, CDR2 LQKENI. CDR3 length equals 14 residues. Here the CDR3 reads CASSPQTGNTEAFF. CDR3 coding DNA: TGTGCCAGCTCACCCCAAACAGGGAACACTGAAGCTTTCTTT.

This chain joins TRBV9 and TRBJ2-3, with 13 bases fitting TRBD2. This CDR3 comprises 17 residues. Germline CDR1 SGDLS, CDR2 YYNGEE. Losses at the gene ends were 2 bases for V and 1 base for J; bases not matched to a gene: 4. CDR3 coding DNA: TGTGCCAGCAGCGTGGCCGGACTAGCGGGAGGCACAGATACGCAGTATTTT. Protein: CASSVAGLAGGTDTQYF.